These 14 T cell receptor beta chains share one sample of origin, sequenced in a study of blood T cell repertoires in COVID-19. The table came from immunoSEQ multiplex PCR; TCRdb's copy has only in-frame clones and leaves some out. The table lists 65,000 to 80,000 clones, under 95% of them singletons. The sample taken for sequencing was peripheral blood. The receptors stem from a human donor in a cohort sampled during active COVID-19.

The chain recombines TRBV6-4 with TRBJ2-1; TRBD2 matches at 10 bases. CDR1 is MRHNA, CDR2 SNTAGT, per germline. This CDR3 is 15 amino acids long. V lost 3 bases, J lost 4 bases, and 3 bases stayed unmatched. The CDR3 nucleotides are TGTGCCAGCAGTGATGGACTAGCGGAGTACAATGAGCAGTTCTTC. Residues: CASSDGLAEYNEQFF.

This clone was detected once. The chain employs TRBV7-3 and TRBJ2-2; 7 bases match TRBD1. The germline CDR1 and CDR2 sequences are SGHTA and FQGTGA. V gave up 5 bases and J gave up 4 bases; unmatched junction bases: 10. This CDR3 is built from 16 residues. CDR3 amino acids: CASSPNPNRGTGELFF. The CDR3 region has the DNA TGTGCCAGCAGCCCCAACCCCAACAGGGGCACCGGGGAGCTGTTTTTT. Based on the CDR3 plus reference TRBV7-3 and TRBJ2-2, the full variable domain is GAGVSQTPSNKVTEKGKYVELRCDPISGHTALYWYRQSLGQGPEFLIYFQGTGAADDSGLPNDRFFAVRPEGSVSTLKIQRTERGDSAVYLCASSPNPNRGTGELFFGEGSRLTVL.

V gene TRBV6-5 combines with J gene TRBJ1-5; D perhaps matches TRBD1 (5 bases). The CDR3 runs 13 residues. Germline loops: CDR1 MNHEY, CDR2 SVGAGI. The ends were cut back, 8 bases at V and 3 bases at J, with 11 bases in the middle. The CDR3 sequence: CASRQTVNQPQHF. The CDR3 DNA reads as TGTGCCAGCCGGCAGACAGTCAATCAGCCCCAGCATTTT.

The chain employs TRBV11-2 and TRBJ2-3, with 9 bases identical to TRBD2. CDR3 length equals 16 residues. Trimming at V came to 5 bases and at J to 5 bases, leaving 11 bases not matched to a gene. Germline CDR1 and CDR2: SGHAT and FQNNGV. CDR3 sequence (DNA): TGTGCCAGCAGCGCGGGAGGGCCGGGTTTTGTAGATACGCAGTATTTT. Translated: CASSAGGPGFVDTQYF.

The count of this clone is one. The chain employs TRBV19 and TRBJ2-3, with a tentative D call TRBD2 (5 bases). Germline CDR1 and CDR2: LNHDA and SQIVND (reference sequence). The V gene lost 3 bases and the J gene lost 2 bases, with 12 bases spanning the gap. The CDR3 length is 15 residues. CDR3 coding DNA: TGTGCCAGTAGTATCGGGGAACCCCCCACAGATACGCAGTATTTT. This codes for CASSIGEPPTDTQYF. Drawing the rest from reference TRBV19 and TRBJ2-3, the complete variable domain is DGGITQSPKYLFRKEGQNVTLSCEQNLNHDAMYWYRQDPGQGLRLIYYSQIVNDFQKGDIAEGYSVSREKKESFPLTVTSAQKNPTAFYLCASSIGEPPTDTQYFGPGTRLTVL.

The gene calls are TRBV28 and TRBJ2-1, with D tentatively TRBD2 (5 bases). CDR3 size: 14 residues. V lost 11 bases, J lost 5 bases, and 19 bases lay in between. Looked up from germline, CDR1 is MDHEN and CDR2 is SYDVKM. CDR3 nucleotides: TGTGCCGCACCCCGTGGGAGAGGCGACAATGAGCAGTTCTTC. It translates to CAAPRGRGDNEQFF. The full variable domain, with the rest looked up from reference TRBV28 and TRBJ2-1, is DVKVTQSSRYLVKRTGEKVFLECVQDMDHENMFWYRQDPGLGLRLIYFSYDVKMKEKGDIPEGYSVSREKKERFSLILESASTNQTSMYLCAAPRGRGDNEQFFGPGTRLTVL.

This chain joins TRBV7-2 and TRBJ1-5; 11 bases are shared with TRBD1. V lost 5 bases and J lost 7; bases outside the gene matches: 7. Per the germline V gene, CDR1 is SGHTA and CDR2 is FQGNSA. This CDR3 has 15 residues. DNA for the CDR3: TGTGCCAGCAGCCCCGGACAGGGGGCGAGGCAGCCCCAGCATTTT. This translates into CASSPGQGARQPQHF. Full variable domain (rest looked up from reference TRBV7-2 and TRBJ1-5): GAGVSQSPSNKVTEKGKDVELRCDPISGHTALYWYRQSLGQGLEFLIYFQGNSAPDKSGLPSDRFSAERTGGSVSTLTIQRTQQEDSAVYLCASSPGQGARQPQHFGDGTRLSIL.

The CDR3 nucleotides are TGTGCCAGCAGTGAAGTGCAGTTGAACACTGAAGCTTTCTTT. Its protein is CASSEVQLNTEAFF. This chain uses TRBV6-1 with TRBJ1-1; D is ambiguous. CDR3 length: 14 residues. Per the germline V gene, CDR1 is MNHNS and CDR2 is SASEGT. The germline V and J ends were trimmed by 1 base and 0 bases, with 6 bases remaining between them.

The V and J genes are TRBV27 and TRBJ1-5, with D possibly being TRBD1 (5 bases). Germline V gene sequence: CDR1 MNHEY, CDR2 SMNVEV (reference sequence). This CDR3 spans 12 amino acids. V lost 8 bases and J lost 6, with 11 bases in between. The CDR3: CASGGVSQPQHF. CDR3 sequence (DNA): TGTGCCAGCGGGGGGGTAAGTCAGCCCCAGCATTTT.

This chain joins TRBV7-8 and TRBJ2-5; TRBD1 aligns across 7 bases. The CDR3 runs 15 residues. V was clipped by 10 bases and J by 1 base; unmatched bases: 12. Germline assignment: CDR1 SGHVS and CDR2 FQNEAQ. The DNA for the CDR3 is TGTGCCACCCTACCTAGACAGGGAGTCCAAGAGACCCAGTACTTC. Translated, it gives CATLPRQGVQETQYF.

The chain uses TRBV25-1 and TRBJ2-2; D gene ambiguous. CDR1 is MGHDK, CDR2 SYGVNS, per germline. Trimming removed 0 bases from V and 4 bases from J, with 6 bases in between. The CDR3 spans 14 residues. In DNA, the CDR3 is TGTGCCAGCAGTGAATATTCATCCACCGGGGAGCTGTTTTTT. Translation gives CASSEYSSTGELFF. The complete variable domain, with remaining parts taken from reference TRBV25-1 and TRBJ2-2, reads EADIYQTPRYLVIGTGKKITLECSQTMGHDKMYWYQQDPGMELHLIHYSYGVNSTEKGDLSSESTVSRIRTEHFPLTLESARPSHTSQYLCASSEYSSTGELFFGEGSRLTVL.

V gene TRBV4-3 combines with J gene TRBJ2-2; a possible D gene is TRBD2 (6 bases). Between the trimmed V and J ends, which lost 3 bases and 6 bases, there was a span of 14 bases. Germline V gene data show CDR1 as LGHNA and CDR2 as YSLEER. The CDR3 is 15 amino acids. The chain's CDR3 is CASSQASWDSGELFF. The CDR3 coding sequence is TGCGCCAGCAGCCAGGCGTCTTGGGACTCCGGGGAGCTGTTTTTT.

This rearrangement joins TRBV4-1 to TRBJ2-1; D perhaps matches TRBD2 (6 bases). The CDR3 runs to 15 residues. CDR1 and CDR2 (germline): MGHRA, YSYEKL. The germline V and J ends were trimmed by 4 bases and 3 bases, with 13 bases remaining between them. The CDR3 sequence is CASSRLGLIYNEQFF. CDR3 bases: TGCGCCAGCAGCCGCCTGGGACTCATCTACAATGAGCAGTTCTTC.

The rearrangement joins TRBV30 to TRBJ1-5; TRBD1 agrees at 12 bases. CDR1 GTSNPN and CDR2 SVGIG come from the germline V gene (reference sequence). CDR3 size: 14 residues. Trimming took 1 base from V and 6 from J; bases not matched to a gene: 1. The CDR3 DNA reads TGTGCCTGGAGTGAGGGACAGGGGGCTCAGCCCCAGCATTTT. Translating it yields CAWSEGQGAQPQHF.